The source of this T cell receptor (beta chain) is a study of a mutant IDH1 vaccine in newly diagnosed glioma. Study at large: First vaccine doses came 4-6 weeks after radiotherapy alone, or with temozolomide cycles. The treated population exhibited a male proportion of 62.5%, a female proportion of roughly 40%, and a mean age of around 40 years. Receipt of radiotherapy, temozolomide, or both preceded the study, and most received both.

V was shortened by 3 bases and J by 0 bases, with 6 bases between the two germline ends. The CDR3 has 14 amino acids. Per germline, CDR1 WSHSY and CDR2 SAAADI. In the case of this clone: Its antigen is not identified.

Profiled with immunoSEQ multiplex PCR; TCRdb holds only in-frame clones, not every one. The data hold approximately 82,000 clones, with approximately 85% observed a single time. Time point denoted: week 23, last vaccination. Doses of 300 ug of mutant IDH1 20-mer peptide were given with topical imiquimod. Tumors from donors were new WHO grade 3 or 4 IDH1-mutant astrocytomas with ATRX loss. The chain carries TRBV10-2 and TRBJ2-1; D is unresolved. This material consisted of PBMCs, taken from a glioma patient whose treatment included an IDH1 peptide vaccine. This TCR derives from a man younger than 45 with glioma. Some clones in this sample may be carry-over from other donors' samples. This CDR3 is CASSDRASYNEQFF. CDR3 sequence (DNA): TGCGCCAGCAGTGATCGGGCCTCCTACAATGAGCAGTTCTTC.